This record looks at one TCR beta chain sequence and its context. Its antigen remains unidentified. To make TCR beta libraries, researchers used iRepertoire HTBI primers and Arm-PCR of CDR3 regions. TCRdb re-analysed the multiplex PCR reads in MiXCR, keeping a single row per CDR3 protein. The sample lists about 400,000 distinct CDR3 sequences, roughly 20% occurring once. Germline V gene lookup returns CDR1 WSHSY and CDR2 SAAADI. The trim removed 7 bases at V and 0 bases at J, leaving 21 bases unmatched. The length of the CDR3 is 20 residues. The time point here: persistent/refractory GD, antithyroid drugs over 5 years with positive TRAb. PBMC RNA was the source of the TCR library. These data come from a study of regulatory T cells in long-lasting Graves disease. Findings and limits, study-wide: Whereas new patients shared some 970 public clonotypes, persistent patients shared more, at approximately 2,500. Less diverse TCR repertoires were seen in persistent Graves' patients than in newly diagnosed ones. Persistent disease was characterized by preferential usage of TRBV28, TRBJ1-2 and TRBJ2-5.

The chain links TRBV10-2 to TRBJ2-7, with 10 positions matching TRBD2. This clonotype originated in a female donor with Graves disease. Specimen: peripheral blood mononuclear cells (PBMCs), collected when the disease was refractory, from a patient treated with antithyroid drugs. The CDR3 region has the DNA TGCGCCAGCAACCGACGGGGAGGTCTAGCGGGAGAACTAAGCTCCTACGAGCAGTACTTC. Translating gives CASNRRGGLAGELSSYEQYF.